A single TCR beta chain is shown here with its context. Between the trimmed V and J ends, which lost 0 bases and 8 bases, there was a span of 10 bases. This CDR3 has 13 residues. Germline CDR1 MNHEY, CDR2 SVGAGI. This record comes from a study of cytomegalovirus exposure and HLA in healthy donors. PCR used 60 Vbeta primers and 13 Jbeta primers. Sequencing used immunoSEQ multiplex PCR; TCRdb keeps in-frame clones, though not all of them. Of around 150,000 clones in the sample, roughly 88% were seen once. The gene calls are TRBV6-5 and TRBJ1-2; D ambiguous. The sequencing sample was made of PBMCs. The TCR comes from a young woman in good health and CMV-seronegative. CDR3 nucleotides: TGTGCCAGCAGTTACTCGCGGGTCGGGGGCTACACCTTC. Translated, it gives CASSYSRVGGYTF.